A selection of T cell receptor beta chains follows, all from one sample in a study of immune characterization of retroperitoneal liposarcoma. TCRdb re-derived calls from the PCR reads in MiXCR, one entry per CDR3 protein. The sample shows 6,000 to 7,000 distinct CDR3 sequences, approximately 28% of them seen only once. The sequenced material came from blood. These receptors originate from a male donor with retroperitoneal liposarcoma. Both conserved end residues are part of each CDR3. A D gene is named only where the DNA matches it firmly. Clone size is stated in some rows and not others, as once, few, many or a class when expanded.

TRBV6-1	.	TRBJ2-7	TRBD2	CASSSTGLAAYEQYF	TGTGCCAGCAGTAGCACGGGACTAGCGGCCTACGAGCAGTACTTC
TRBV6-2/TRBV6-3	few	TRBJ2-5	TRBD2	CASSYYFGTSGSQETQYF	TGTGCCAGCAGTTACTACTTCGGGACTAGCGGGAGCCAAGAGACCCAGTACTTC
TRBV7-2	many	TRBJ2-7	TRBD1	CASSLGGTEFYYEQYF	TGTGCCAGCAGCTTAGGAGGGACAGAATTCTACTACGAGCAGTACTTC
TRBV6-6	.	TRBJ2-3	.	CASSYSRQGTDTQYF	TGTGCCAGCAGTTACTCGAGGCAGGGAACAGATACGCAGTATTTT
TRBV12-3/TRBV12-4	medium-sized	TRBJ2-5	TRBD2	CASSSSGSGETQYF	TGTGCCAGCAGTTCTAGCGGGAGTGGGGAGACCCAGTACTTC
TRBV6-5	many	TRBJ2-5	.	CASSYLAPYQETQYF	TGTGCCAGCAGTTACCTAGCGCCGTACCAAGAGACCCAGTACTTC
TRBV6-4	.	TRBJ2-4	TRBD2	CASSDLAGGPPNEQYF	TGTGCCAGCAGTGACTTAGCGGGGGGGCCCCCGAATGAGCAGTACTTC
TRBV28	.	TRBJ1-1	.	CASSLRGYTEAFF	TGTGCCAGCAGTTTACGGGGGTACACTGAAGCTTTCTTT
TRBV6-6	.	TRBJ2-7	TRBD1	CASSYQGQYYEQYF	TGTGCCAGCAGTTACCAGGGACAGTACTACGAGCAGTACTTC
TRBV4-1	few	TRBJ1-2	.	CASSQGPGGLGYTF	TGCGCCAGCAGCCAGGGCCCCGGTGGCCTTGGCTACACCTTC
TRBV7-7	many	TRBJ1-3	.	CASSPLAPGTMSGNTIYF	TGTGCCAGCAGCCCACTGGCCCCGGGTACGATGTCTGGAAACACCATATATTTT
TRBV6-6	medium-sized	TRBJ1-1	TRBD1	CASSLSTGGVAEAFF	TGTGCCAGCAGTCTCTCGACAGGGGGCGTCGCTGAAGCTTTCTTT
TRBV6-1	few	TRBJ2-7	TRBD1	CASTTGQGAWYEQYF	TGTGCCAGCACTACGGGACAGGGTGCGTGGTACGAGCAGTACTTC
TRBV7-2	.	TRBJ2-3	TRBD2	CASSLGLAGGENTDTQYF	TGTGCCAGCAGCTTAGGCCTAGCGGGGGGGGAAAACACAGATACGCAGTATTTT
TRBV6-4	few	TRBJ2-3	.	CASSEQTSTDTQYF	TGTGCCAGCAGTGAACAGACTAGCACAGATACGCAGTATTTT
TRBV30	.	TRBJ1-1	.	CAWAPGNTEAFF	TGTGCCTGGGCCCCCGGGAACACTGAAGCTTTCTTT
TRBV27	many	TRBJ2-1	TRBD2	CASTPAGGGYNEQFF	TGTGCCAGCACCCCAGCGGGAGGAGGATACAATGAGCAGTTCTTC
TRBV7-6	many	TRBJ2-5	.	CASSLELQETQYF	TGTGCCAGCAGCTTAGAGCTCCAAGAGACCCAGTACTTC
TRBV5-1	.	TRBJ2-2	.	CASSQKWGNTNTGELFF	TGCGCCAGCAGTCAGAAATGGGGGAATACGAACACCGGGGAGCTGTTTTTT
TRBV12-3/TRBV12-4	many	TRBJ2-1	.	CASSLAESRQFF	TGTGCCAGCAGTTTAGCGGAAAGTAGGCAGTTCTTC
TRBV7-2	.	TRBJ2-2	.	CASSLDRSGELFF	TGTGCCAGCAGCTTAGACCGGTCCGGGGAGCTGTTTTTT
TRBV12-3/TRBV12-4	.	TRBJ2-1	TRBD2	CASSYSSGAIYNEQFF	TGTGCCAGCAGCTACTCTAGCGGGGCTATATACAATGAGCAGTTCTTC
TRBV12-3/TRBV12-4	many	TRBJ2-3	.	CATQGGSRDTQYF	TGTGCTACCCAGGGGGGATCTAGGGATACGCAGTATTTT
TRBV12-3/TRBV12-4	.	TRBJ2-6	.	CASSLPGQPTSGANVLTF	TGTGCCAGCAGTTTACCTGGACAGCCGACCTCTGGGGCCAACGTCCTGACTTTC
TRBV6-5	few	TRBJ1-1	TRBD1	CASSSASGGPEAFF	TGTGCCAGCAGTTCCGCCTCAGGGGGCCCCGAAGCTTTCTTT
TRBV6-1	few	TRBJ1-2	.	CASTPSGDYGYTF	TGTGCCAGCACCCCTTCGGGGGACTATGGCTACACCTTC
TRBV11-2	many	TRBJ2-7	.	CASSLGPEYEQYF	TGTGCCAGCAGCTTAGGACCGGAGTACGAGCAGTACTTC
TRBV6-1	medium-sized	TRBJ2-3	.	CASKSQGSFTDTQYF	TGTGCCAGCAAGTCCCAGGGGAGTTTCACAGATACGCAGTATTTT
TRBV6-6	.	TRBJ2-5	.	CASRGGGSQETQYF	TGTGCCAGCAGGGGAGGGGGGAGCCAAGAGACCCAGTACTTC
TRBV11-3	.	TRBJ2-1	TRBD1	CASSRGGTGVGSYNEQFF	TGTGCCAGCAGCCGGGGGGGGACAGGGGTCGGGTCCTACAATGAGCAGTTCTTC
TRBV6-4	many	TRBJ2-2	.	CASREQGVTGELFF	TGTGCCAGCAGAGAACAGGGAGTCACCGGGGAGCTGTTTTTT
TRBV6-2/TRBV6-3	few	TRBJ1-1	TRBD1	CASRRGQGRAEAFF	TGTGCCAGCAGAAGGGGACAGGGGAGGGCTGAAGCTTTCTTT
TRBV27	few	TRBJ2-7	TRBD2	CASSLKAGLAGEQYF	TGTGCCAGCAGTCTAAAAGCGGGACTAGCGGGCGAGCAGTACTTC
TRBV6-1	once	TRBJ2-1	TRBD2	CASRKREGYNEQFF	TGTGCCAGCAGGAAGCGGGAGGGCTACAATGAGCAGTTCTTC
TRBV6-1	.	TRBJ2-1	TRBD2	CASSAVTSGAYNEQFF	TGTGCCAGCAGTGCTGTGACTAGCGGGGCTTACAATGAGCAGTTCTTC
TRBV7-8	.	TRBJ2-7	TRBD2	CASSLGTSLYEQYF	TGTGCCAGCAGCTTAGGGACTAGCCTATACGAGCAGTACTTC
TRBV6-1	.	TRBJ1-1	.	CASSEALNVDRRAFF	TGTGCCAGCAGTGAAGCGCTGAACGTGGACAGAAGGGCTTTCTTT
TRBV6-4	few	TRBJ2-3	TRBD2	CASSQLAGGQDTQYF	TGTGCCAGCAGCCAACTAGCGGGGGGGCAGGATACGCAGTATTTT
TRBV7-2	many	TRBJ1-1	.	CASSLGLGATEAFF	TGTGCCAGCAGCTTAGGGTTGGGGGCGACTGAAGCTTTCTTT
TRBV11-2	.	TRBJ1-5	.	CASSFHTNQPQHF	TGTGCCAGCAGCTTCCACACTAATCAGCCCCAGCATTTT
TRBV6-1	few	TRBJ2-7	.	CASSRDAYEQYF	TGTGCCAGCAGCCGGGACGCCTACGAGCAGTACTTC
TRBV7-2	many	TRBJ2-5	.	CASNLLSSQETQYF	TGTGCCAGCAACCTGCTCAGCTCCCAAGAGACCCAGTACTTC
TRBV11-2	many	TRBJ2-7	.	CASSLGVGEQYF	TGTGCCAGCAGCTTAGGGGTGGGAGAGCAGTACTTC
TRBV6-4	.	TRBJ2-1	.	CASSDSGWGEQFF	TGTGCCAGCAGTGACTCGGGATGGGGTGAGCAGTTCTTC
TRBV6-1	many	TRBJ2-2	TRBD2	CASTSGTNTGELFF	TGTGCCAGCACTAGCGGGACCAACACCGGGGAGCTGTTTTTT
TRBV7-2	.	TRBJ1-5	TRBD1	CASSSYPGQGNQPQHF	TGTGCCAGCAGTTCCTATCCGGGACAGGGGAATCAGCCCCAGCATTTT
TRBV6-1	few	TRBJ2-3	TRBD2	CASLGLAGAPGTDTQYF	TGTGCCAGCCTCGGACTAGCGGGGGCCCCGGGCACAGATACGCAGTATTTT
TRBV6-1	few	TRBJ2-1	.	CASSGPNRVVGNEQFF	TGTGCCAGCAGTGGACCCAACAGGGTTGTCGGCAATGAGCAGTTCTTC